Listed below are T cell receptor beta chains from one sample, sequenced in a study of T cells of healthy individuals. TCRdb re-analysed the 5' RACE reads in MiXCR, keeping a single row per CDR3 protein. The sample includes more than 85,000 distinct CDR3 sequences, approximately 18% of them seen just once. Receptors were obtained from a human donor in good health. CDR3s include the opening cysteine and the closing phenylalanine or tryptophan. D genes are given only for firm matches. Clone size is shown for a subset of rows, as once, few, many or a class of expanded clone.

CDR3 protein,CDR3 DNA,clone size,D gene,J gene,V gene
CASSLGLTSGYTGELFF,TGCGCCAGCAGCCTGGGATTGACTAGCGGGTACACCGGGGAGCTGTTTTTT,many,TRBD2,TRBJ2-2,TRBV4-3
CSVVVGSSTDTQYF,TGCAGCGTTGTCGTCGGCAGCAGCACAGATACGCAGTATTTT,many,.,TRBJ2-3,TRBV29-1
CASSFKVGELFF,TGTGCCAGCAGTTTTAAGGTCGGGGAGCTGTTTTTT,.,.,TRBJ2-2,TRBV12-3/TRBV12-4
CASSPLGRGRSEKLFF,TGCGCCAGCAGCCCCTTGGGGAGGGGGCGCTCCGAAAAACTGTTTTTT,few,TRBD1,TRBJ1-4,TRBV4-1
CSARKSRSSYNSPLHF,TGCAGTGCTAGAAAGTCCAGGAGCTCCTATAATTCACCCCTCCACTTT,many,.,TRBJ1-6,TRBV20-1
CSARTGDTDTQYF,TGCAGTGCTAGAACGGGGGACACAGATACGCAGTATTTT,few,.,TRBJ2-3,TRBV20-1
CSVAGTIEDTQYF,TGCAGCGTTGCGGGAACGATAGAGGATACGCAGTATTTT,few,.,TRBJ2-3,TRBV29-1
CASGLAGRLQETQYF,TGTGCCAGCGGACTAGCGGGGCGCTTACAAGAGACCCAGTACTTC,.,TRBD2,TRBJ2-5,TRBV28
CASSVGTGADEQFF,TGTGCCAGTAGTGTTGGGACAGGGGCGGATGAGCAGTTCTTC,few,TRBD1,TRBJ2-1,TRBV19
CSARDRPLSSYEQYF,TGCAGTGCTAGAGATCGCCCACTCAGCTCCTACGAGCAGTACTTC,many,.,TRBJ2-7,TRBV20-1
CAIARVDSDHTEAFF,TGTGCCATCGCGCGTGTCGACTCGGACCACACTGAAGCTTTCTTT,many,.,TRBJ1-1,TRBV10-3
CATSDPGEKLFF,TGTGCCACCAGTGATCCAGGAGAAAAACTGTTTTTT,.,.,TRBJ1-4,TRBV24-1
CASSTNRGRAEDRVMETQYF,TGCGCCAGCAGCACAAACCGGGGGAGAGCAGAAGACAGGGTTATGGAGACCCAGTACTTC,.,.,TRBJ2-5,TRBV4-1
CNPGGGQGETQYF,TGCAACCCCGGCGGGGGACAGGGAGAGACCCAGTACTTC,many,TRBD1,TRBJ2-5,TRBV20-1
CASSLWRALYQPQHF,TGTGCCAGCAGTTTATGGCGGGCGCTTTATCAGCCCCAGCATTTT,.,.,TRBJ1-5,TRBV28
CASSLPGNTEAFF,TGTGCCAGCAGCCTGCCAGGGAACACTGAAGCTTTCTTT,many,.,TRBJ1-1,TRBV7-9
CSARQGPPNQPQHF,TGCAGTGCTAGACAGGGGCCCCCCAATCAGCCCCAGCATTTT,.,.,TRBJ1-5,TRBV20-1
CASSLLGQSTDTQYF,TGTGCCAGCAGCTTGTTAGGACAAAGCACAGATACGCAGTATTTT,.,.,TRBJ2-3,TRBV5-6
CASTDSQETQYF,TGTGCCAGCACTGATAGTCAAGAGACCCAGTACTTC,few,.,TRBJ2-5,TRBV28
CASTRAGNYNEQFF,TGTGCCAGCACCAGAGCGGGGAACTACAATGAGCAGTTCTTC,few,TRBD2,TRBJ2-1,TRBV6-5
CASSPWRLAGSYNEQFF,TGTGCCAGCAGTCCCTGGCGACTAGCTGGCTCCTACAATGAGCAGTTCTTC,.,TRBD2,TRBJ2-1,TRBV6-5
CASSPGLRAYEQYF,TGTGCCAGCAGCCCAGGTTTAAGGGCCTACGAGCAGTACTTC,.,.,TRBJ2-7,TRBV27
CSAISPGNTIYF,TGCAGCGCCATATCGCCTGGAAACACCATATATTTT,.,.,TRBJ1-3,TRBV29-1
CASSLALTDTQYF,TGTGCCAGCAGCTTAGCGTTAACAGATACGCAGTATTTT,.,.,TRBJ2-3,TRBV7-9
CSARDVRNTEAFF,TGCAGTGCTAGAGATGTGAGGAACACTGAAGCTTTCTTT,.,.,TRBJ1-1,TRBV20-1
CASSRREREKVETYNEQFF,TGCGCCAGCAGCCGGAGGGAGCGGGAGAAGGTAGAGACCTACAATGAGCAGTTCTTC,.,TRBD2,TRBJ2-1,TRBV4-3
CASSSQTQDRLYGYTF,TGTGCCAGCAGTTCCCAAACTCAAGACAGGCTGTATGGCTACACCTTC,many,.,TRBJ1-2,TRBV28
CATSRDRTGWNSPLHF,TGTGCCACCAGCAGAGATCGGACAGGGTGGAATTCACCCCTCCACTTT,many,TRBD1,TRBJ1-6,TRBV15
CASSLGTVVTPGPTEAFF,TGTGCCAGCAGCTTAGGTACCGTGGTGACACCCGGGCCCACTGAAGCTTTCTTT,many,.,TRBJ1-1,TRBV11-2
CASSSRGPGNSPLHF,TGTGCCAGCAGCTCTAGGGGGCCCGGGAATTCACCCCTCCACTTT,few,TRBD1,TRBJ1-6,TRBV12-3/TRBV12-4
CASSQADRDAQYF,TGTGCCAGCAGCCAAGCGGACAGGGATGCGCAGTATTTT,.,TRBD1,TRBJ2-3,TRBV3-1
CSAKALGEGPNEQFF,TGCAGTGCTAAGGCTCTTGGGGAGGGCCCGAATGAGCAGTTCTTC,.,TRBD2,TRBJ2-1,TRBV20-1
CASSAGQMDEQFF,TGTGCCAGCAGCGCGGGCCAGATGGATGAGCAGTTCTTC,.,.,TRBJ2-1,TRBV7-3
CASSPHQGQETQYF,TGTGCCAGCAGTCCACACCAGGGGCAAGAGACCCAGTACTTC,.,.,TRBJ2-5,TRBV6-2/TRBV6-3
CSARLTGTTYQETQYF,TGCAGTGCTAGGTTGACGGGGACAACGTACCAAGAGACCCAGTACTTC,few,.,TRBJ2-5,TRBV20-1
CASTTGYEQFF,TGTGCCAGCACGACTGGATACGAGCAGTTCTTC,many,.,TRBJ2-1,TRBV12-3/TRBV12-4
CSAIRDTQTYEQYF,TGCAGTGCCATCCGGGACACACAGACCTACGAGCAGTACTTC,few,.,TRBJ2-7,TRBV20-1
CASSVVGEATEAFF,TGTGCCAGCAGCGTAGTAGGGGAAGCTACTGAAGCTTTCTTT,few,.,TRBJ1-1,TRBV9
CASSLAEWYEQFF,TGCGCCAGCAGCTTGGCCGAGTGGTATGAGCAGTTCTTC,.,.,TRBJ2-1,TRBV5-1
CASRPRSGTGSYNEQFF,TGTGCCAGCAGGCCCCGATCTGGGACAGGGTCCTACAATGAGCAGTTCTTC,.,TRBD1,TRBJ2-1,TRBV28
CASSLGAAGELFF,TGTGCCAGCAGCTTAGGTGCGGCCGGGGAGCTGTTTTTT,.,.,TRBJ2-2,TRBV5-5
CASSRDFLSQPQHF,TGTGCCAGCAGTCGGGACTTCCTAAGCCAGCCCCAGCATTTT,.,.,TRBJ1-5,TRBV6-5
CASSIQGADTQYF,TGTGCCAGCAGCATACAGGGGGCAGATACGCAGTATTTT,.,TRBD1,TRBJ2-3,TRBV11-3
CSGGQGNTIYF,TGCAGCGGGGGACAGGGGAACACCATATATTTT,many,TRBD1,TRBJ1-3,TRBV29-1
CASSLYSRGDEQYF,TGCGCCAGCAGCTTGTATTCCAGGGGGGACGAGCAGTACTTC,few,.,TRBJ2-7,TRBV5-1
CASSQDPTPLSAMNTEAFF,TGCGCCAGCAGCCAAGATCCGACTCCCCTAAGCGCGATGAACACTGAAGCTTTCTTT,.,.,TRBJ1-1,TRBV4-1
CAISGGPNQPQHF,TGTGCCATCAGTGGTGGACCCAATCAGCCCCAGCATTTT,.,.,TRBJ1-5,TRBV10-3
CSAPTGAVTGELFF,TGCAGTGCCCCCACAGGGGCGGTCACCGGGGAGCTGTTTTTT,many,TRBD1,TRBJ2-2,TRBV20-1
CASSLGTVTSAFF,TGTGCCAGCAGTTTAGGGACAGTAACAAGCGCTTTCTTT,.,TRBD1,TRBJ1-1,TRBV7-2
CASSKNTGGGNSPLHF,TGTGCCAGCAGTAAGAATACAGGGGGGGGAAATTCACCCCTCCACTTT,.,TRBD1,TRBJ1-6,TRBV28
CSARGGDYQETQYF,TGCAGTGCTAGAGGGGGGGATTACCAAGAGACCCAGTACTTC,few,.,TRBJ2-5,TRBV20-1